This entry features one T cell receptor beta chain sequence. Its antigen remains unknown. The sample originates from a study of blood T cells in healthy people across ages. Study background: There was about one barcoded beta molecule captured by template switching per two T cells. Study outcomes and limitations: Underestimates were what the diversity estimates from one million T cells were considered to be.

The CDR3 runs to 15 residues. Trimming shortened V by 4 bases and J by 2 bases, and 14 bases separated the two germline ends. Germline-derived CDR1 and CDR2 are LGHDT and YNNKEL (reference sequence). Together with a sample-barcoded 5' primer, a J-beta primer mix was included in a second PCR lasting about 7 to 11 cycles. TCRdb called the 5' RACE reads again in MiXCR, with one record for every CDR3 protein. This table has fewer than 900,000 distinct CDR3 sequences, 43% appearing once. This TCR came from a woman in her sixties or seventies in good health. The V and J genes are TRBV3-1 and TRBJ2-5; the D gene is possibly TRBD1 (6 bases). The sequencing sample was made of blood. Here the CDR3 reads CASSPTLRGQETQYF. The CDR3 coding sequence is TGTGCCAGCAGCCCTACCTTGAGGGGGCAAGAGACCCAGTACTTC.